This passage covers 9 T cell receptor beta chains from one sample sequenced in a study of cytomegalovirus exposure and HLA in healthy donors. Profiling relied on immunoSEQ multiplex PCR, and the TCRdb table lists in-frame clones only, not all of them. This repertoire shows a few hundred thousand clones, roughly 90% found once; its top ten account for approximately 0.86%. What was sequenced was PBMCs. Receptor source: a woman aged 18-29 years in good health and CMV-seronegative.

The chain recombines TRBV5-4 with TRBJ2-2; maybe TRBD1 (6 bases). Germline V gene lookup returns CDR1 SGHNT and CDR2 YYREEE (reference sequence). This CDR3 comprises 15 residues. V dropped 1 base and J dropped 5 bases, with 12 bases sitting between them. The CDR3 sequence is CASSLNARGTGELFF. The CDR3 region has the DNA TGTGCCAGCAGCTTGAATGCTAGGGGGACCGGGGAGCTGTTTTTT.

V and J are TRBV7-9 and TRBJ2-7; TRBD2 agrees at 7 bases. Looked up from germline, CDR1 is SEHNR and CDR2 is FQNEAQ (reference sequence). The CDR3 totals 15 residues. J was trimmed by 2 bases and V by 3 bases; bases with no gene match: 7. In nucleotides, the CDR3 is TGTGCCAGCAGCTTCAAGGACGGGGGGACCTACGAGCAGTACTTC. Translating gives CASSFKDGGTYEQYF.

Concerning this clone: The germline gene is not matched at one end of the junction; a read error may be the cause. V gene TRBV2 combines with J gene TRBJ1-3; TRBD1 matches at 9 bases. CDR1 and CDR2 (germline): SNHLY, FYNNEI. The CDR3 runs to 15 residues. The CDR3 DNA is TGTGCCAGCAGAGAAGGTGGGACAGGGGGAAACACCATATATTTT. It yields the protein CASREGGTGGNTIYF.

The rearrangement uses TRBV28 and TRBJ2-7; D gene unclear. The germline gives CDR1 MDHEN, CDR2 SYDVKM. The V and J ends lost 5 bases and 5 bases respectively, with 7 bases between them. The CDR3 has 11 amino acids. The CDR3 here is CASSITHEQYF. The CDR3 bases are TGTGCCAGCAGTATCACACACGAGCAGTACTTC.

V usage is TRBV5-8 and J usage is TRBJ1-2; the D gene is possibly TRBD1 (6 bases). Germline values: CDR1 SGHTS, CDR2 YDEGEE. V lost 2 bases and J lost 8, with 10 bases in between. CDR3 length: 12 amino acids. CDR3 in amino acids: CASSLNRDGYTF. The CDR3 DNA reads as TGTGCCAGCAGCTTAAACAGGGACGGCTACACCTTC.

This chain joins TRBV28 and TRBJ2-3, with 10 nucleotides matching TRBD2. The CDR3 covers 14 residues. Losses at the gene ends were 5 bases for V and 6 bases for J; bases not matched to a gene: 5. Germline lookup yields CDR1 MDHEN and CDR2 SYDVKM. The CDR3, as DNA: TGTGCCAGCAGTACCCTAGCGGGGGCTGATACGCAGTATTTT. This codes for CASSTLAGADTQYF.

The gene calls are TRBV29-1 and TRBJ2-3; tentatively, D is TRBD2 (6 bases). The CDR3 is 15 residues long. Trimming shortened V by 0 bases and J by 3 bases, and 13 bases separated the two germline ends. Per the germline V gene, CDR1 is SQVTM and CDR2 is ANQGSEA. CDR3 residues: CSVEDRLVSTDTQYF. In DNA form, the CDR3 reads TGCAGCGTTGAAGATCGACTAGTATCAACAGATACGCAGTATTTT.

The V and J genes are TRBV28 and TRBJ1-1, with D perhaps TRBD1 (6 bases). V was pared by 7 bases and J by 3 bases, with 12 bases between. The CDR3 runs 13 residues. Germline V gene sequence: CDR1 MDHEN, CDR2 SYDVKM. The CDR3 protein is CASIAGGDTEAFF. In DNA form, the CDR3 reads TGTGCCAGCATCGCGGGGGGCGACACTGAAGCTTTCTTT.

CDR3 bases: TGTGCCAGCAGCTCCCCCCGGGGCGGGGCCTCCTACGAGCAGTACTTC. Protein sequence: CASSSPRGGASYEQYF. The chain joins TRBV11-2 to TRBJ2-7; D perhaps matches TRBD2 (6 bases). Trimming pared 4 bases from V and 0 bases from J, leaving 16 bases between. The CDR3 sequence is 16 residues long. CDR1 is SGHAT and CDR2 is FQNNGV in the germline V gene.